This T cell receptor (beta chain) was recovered during a study of OX40 agonist ivuxolimab in advanced cancers. The wider study: Patients were dosed with the agonistic anti-OX40 (CD134) antibody ivuxolimab. Patients were dosed intravenously with ivuxolimab at 0.01 to 10 mg/kg every 2 weeks.

Study outcomes and limitations: There were, on average, more expanded clones in CD8+ T cells than in CD4+. Partial responders receiving 0.1-3.0 mg/kg showed among the lowest clonal expansion.

Germline V lookup: CDR1 MDHEN, CDR2 SYDVKM. V shed 1 base and J shed 7 bases, with 13 bases lying between them. The CDR3 contains 15 residues. On this clone itself: Its antigen is not known.

Clones were sequenced by immunoSEQ multiplex PCR, and TCRdb holds only the in-frame ones, with some missing. This sample yields 60,000 to 70,000 clones, of which approximately 86% are seen a single time; about 0.6% belongs to the top ten. The material sequenced was CD4+ or CD8+ T cells sorted from blood, taken in a trial of the OX40 agonist ivuxolimab. V and J are TRBV28 and TRBJ2-2; a weak D match, TRBD1 (6 bases). The clonotype comes from an adult with an advanced solid tumor such as melanoma, head and neck, liver or kidney cancer. CDR3 in amino acids: CASSLLGAGGGELFF. In DNA form, the CDR3 reads TGTGCCAGCAGTTTATTGGGGGCAGGAGGCGGGGAGCTGTTTTTT.